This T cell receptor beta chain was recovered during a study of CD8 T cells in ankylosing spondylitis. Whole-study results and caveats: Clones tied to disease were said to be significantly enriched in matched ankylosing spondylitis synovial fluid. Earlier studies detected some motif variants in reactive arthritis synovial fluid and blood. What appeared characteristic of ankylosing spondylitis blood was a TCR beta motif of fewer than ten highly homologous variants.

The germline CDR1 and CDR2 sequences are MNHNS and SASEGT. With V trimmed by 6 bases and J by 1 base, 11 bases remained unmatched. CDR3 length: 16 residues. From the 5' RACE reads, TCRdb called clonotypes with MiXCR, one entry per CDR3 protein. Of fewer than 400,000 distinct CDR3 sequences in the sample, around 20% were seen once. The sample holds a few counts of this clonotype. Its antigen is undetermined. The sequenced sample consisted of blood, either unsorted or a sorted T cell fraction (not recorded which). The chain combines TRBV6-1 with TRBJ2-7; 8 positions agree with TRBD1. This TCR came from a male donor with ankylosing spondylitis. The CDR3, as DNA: TGTGCCAGCAGCCGCGGGACAGGTTATTCTTCCTACGAGCAGTACTTC. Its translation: CASSRGTGYSSYEQYF.